The 5 T cell receptor beta chains given below trace back to one sample, sequenced in a study of PD-1 blockade in classical Hodgkin lymphoma. The repertoire was sequenced with immunoSEQ multiplex PCR; TCRdb's copy has only in-frame clones and lacks some. The sample lists fewer than 100,000 clones; about nine tenths were seen once. Every single patient, without exception, relapsed after autologous stem cell transplantation, and brentuximab vedotin exposure varied. This specimen consisted of peripheral blood mononuclear cells (PBMCs), obtained at baseline. The origin of the receptors is a human donor with classical Hodgkin lymphoma.

The chain carries TRBV5-1 and TRBJ1-1; weak D call: TRBD1 (5 bases). The germline gives CDR1 SGHRS, CDR2 YFSETQ. The CDR3 covers 14 residues. V was trimmed by 3 bases and J by 1 base, leaving 10 bases between them. Written as DNA, the CDR3 is TGCGCCAGCAGCTCGGACGGACAGAACACTGAAGCTTTCTTT. This gives the protein CASSSDGQNTEAFF.

The rearrangement joins TRBV2 to TRBJ2-1; a weak D match, TRBD2 (6 bases). Trimming removed 2 bases from V and 1 base from J, with 9 bases in between. Germline V lookup: CDR1 SNHLY, CDR2 FYNNEI. CDR3 size: 15 residues. CDR3 sequence: CASSEQGLSYNEQFF. CDR3 nucleotide sequence: TGTGCCAGCAGTGAACAGGGACTGTCCTACAATGAGCAGTTCTTC.

This clone was seen a few times. The CDR3 protein is CASSLVGGQPQHF. The CDR3 DNA sequence: TGTGCCAGCAGCTTAGTAGGCGGTCAGCCCCAGCATTTT. The V gene is TRBV7-2, the J gene TRBJ1-5; D uncertain. Per the germline V gene, CDR1 is SGHTA and CDR2 is FQGNSA. Trimming left V 1 base short and J 6 bases short, with 7 bases between. The CDR3 runs 13 residues.

This sequence joins TRBV6-1 and TRBJ2-6; 7 nucleotides match TRBD1. The CDR3 consists of 19 residues. After removal of 3 bases from V and 0 bases from J, the junction contained 11 bases not matched to a gene. Germline V lookup: CDR1 MNHNS, CDR2 SASEGT. CDR3 DNA sequence: TGTGCCAGCAGTGACCGGACAGGAAACCTATTCTCTGGGGCCAACGTCCTGACTTTC. Translating it yields CASSDRTGNLFSGANVLTF.

This chain joins TRBV27 and TRBJ2-1, with 14 nucleotides matching TRBD2. Germline values: CDR1 MNHEY, CDR2 SMNVEV (reference sequence). J gave up 13 bases and V 5 bases, and 13 bases lay outside the gene matches. The length of the CDR3 is 16 residues. The CDR3 DNA reads as TGTGCCAGCAGTAGCCAGGGACTAGCGGGAGTCGCGGGACAGTTCTTC. Protein product: CASSSQGLAGVAGQFF.